This section outlines one T cell receptor (beta chain) sequence together with its context. This specimen comes from a study of T cell changes during pregnancy in multiple sclerosis. TCRdb's copy holds only in-frame clones and misses some; the assay was immunoSEQ multiplex PCR. The sample records under 40,000 clones, over 75% being singletons. The sequencing used CD8+ T cells from peripheral blood mononuclear cells, collected in the first trimester of pregnancy. The TCR originated in a female donor with multiple sclerosis, enrolled in a pregnancy study.

CDR3 coding DNA: TGTGCCAGCAGCTTGGGGGACAGCCAAGAGACCCAGTACTTC. Translation: CASSLGDSQETQYF. V gene TRBV5-4 combines with J gene TRBJ2-5, with 7 bases lining up with TRBD1. The germline V gene encodes CDR1 SGHNT and CDR2 YYREEE (reference sequence). V shed 0 bases, J shed 1 base, and the junction held 0 bases outside the gene matches. This CDR3 region has 14 residues.